Detailed here is one TCR beta chain. It has no known antigen specificity. A read error may explain this, as a much larger clone is one base away. The library was obtained by multiplex PCR. TCRdb lists the instrument as Illumina HiSeq 4000. TCR beta libraries were built with iRepertoire HTBI primers and Arm-PCR amplification of CDR3 regions. Before sequencing, the PCR products went through gel purification. On the authors' methods: Gene usage analysis of CDR3 amino acid clonotypes used the 55 to 80 TRBV and some 15 TRBJ segments found across samples. Filtered high-quality paired reads were merged into contigs using COPE and FqMerger. BLAST was used to align contigs to the IMGT TRBV, TRBD and TRBJ reference genes, and CDR3 was defined following IMGT. Clonotypes above 0.1% frequency were classified as highly expanded clones. Shannon entropy served as the measure of repertoire diversity, while the Gini coefficient captured V-J evenness. A clonotype found in more than one individual was treated as public. TCRdb reprocessing: public reads trimmed at Q25 with fastp, clones called with MiXCR, in-frame beta chains kept. Each entry merges the rows of one CDR3 protein and shows their most common DNA and genes. These V and J calls rely on TCRdb rather than the paper's analysis. The sample records approximately 470,000 distinct CDR3 sequences, 15% to 20% of which are singletons. The ten largest account for 10% to 15% of the sample.

CDR1 and CDR2 were assigned from the germline V gene as SNHLY and FYNNEI. From the cysteine up to the phenylalanine, the CDR3 has a length of 13 residues. Solely the CDR3 DNA is kept, with 39 bases framed from the first base. Trimming at the junction amounts to 0 bases on V and 9 bases on J, and the germline ends lie 9 bases apart. The time point label for this specimen denotes: newly diagnosed GD, antithyroid drugs for less than 3 months. For both TCR sequencing and RNA sequencing, RNA was extracted from PBMCs in TRIzol. The diagnosis of Graves' disease followed American Thyroid Association guidelines. Patients were recruited from an endocrinology department in Xi'an, China. From each patient, approximately 10 milliliters of peripheral blood was collected into an EDTA anticoagulant tube. Ficoll Paque Plus density gradient separation was used to isolate PBMCs, and no further T cell sorting was performed. RNA quality was checked with an Agilent 2100 Bioanalyzer and agarose gel, and concentration with a NanoDrop 2000.

The data originate from a study of regulatory T cells in long-lasting Graves disease (dated by TCRdb to the early 2020s). Some background on the complete study: Patients with newly diagnosed Graves' disease had been on antithyroid drugs for under 3 months. This study used TCR sequencing and RNA sequencing of peripheral blood to compare persistent Graves' disease patients against newly diagnosed Graves' disease patients. A total of around 35 samples underwent TCR sequencing, from about 13 patients with persistent Graves' disease and 20 patients with newly diagnosed Graves' disease. The study took place in China and was registered as a clinical trial.

Results the study describes overall, beyond this receptor: More public clonotypes were shared among persistent patients (around 3,000) than among newly diagnosed patients (roughly 1,000). Only the TCR beta chain was sequenced and analyzed. TRBV28, TRBJ1-2 and TRBJ2-5 were preferentially used in persistent disease, while TRBV20-1 and TRBJ2-1 were favored in newly diagnosed disease. The small sample size was acknowledged by the authors as a limitation that may reduce accuracy. Peripheral blood alone was examined, since thyroid tissue, which constituted the primary lesion, could not be accessed. Compared with newly diagnosed patients, persistent Graves' disease patients had lower TCR Shannon entropy and fewer highly expanded clones, which suggests clonal expansion.

These data were also filed under a second study, of T cells in Graves' hyperthyroidism and ophthalmopathy. As noted in the second study: Stable Graves' hyperthyroidism was defined as the absence of progression to ophthalmopathy over 18 months of follow-up. Hyperthyroidism patients were aged 18 to 65 years and newly diagnosed, with disease duration of less than 2 months. The study excluded patients with uncontrolled infections, other autoimmune diseases, pregnancy or lactation. Clinical symptoms, serum thyroxine and TRAb, thyroid ultrasound, and orbital computed tomography formed the basis for the diagnoses. A first-round RT-PCR of the TCR CDR3 used the HTBI primer set with the Qiagen OneStep RT-PCR kit. Most expanded thyroid clonotypes (frequency above 0.001) were also detected in blood, suggesting blood repertoires may reflect thyroid immune responses. A 13 V-J signature model separated ophthalmopathy from stable hyperthyroidism, with roughly 88% sensitivity and 81.08% specificity in cross-validation and 80%/75% in testing. In validation, the model predicted progression to ophthalmopathy with approximately 69% sensitivity and roughly 72% specificity, a median of about 6 months before onset. A discovery cohort of 95 to 100 patients, approximately 44 with Graves' ophthalmopathy and over 55 with stable Graves' hyperthyroidism, was used to find distinguishing TCR V-J signatures. Prospective prediction of ophthalmopathy was tested in an independent validation cohort of 18 to 20 hyperthyroidism patients and some 17 patients who later progressed to ophthalmopathy. The 100 or so discovery patients were randomly split 7:3 into training and test sets. In addition, the study compared T-cell repertoires in thyroid tissue and in blood from about 6 Graves' hyperthyroidism patients. Once sampling was done, hyperthyroidism patients were given methimazole at a starting dose of 30 mg daily, whereas ophthalmopathy patients were given high-dose intravenous methylprednisolone. Libraries were constructed in a second round of multiplex PCR, after which size selection and purification were carried out. Sequencing of the libraries was done on an Illumina HiSeq2000 using paired-end 100 bp reads. SOAPnuke was used to process the raw data, throwing out any read that contained adapters or uncalled bases, had a mean Phred below 15, or lacked an exact constant-primer or identifier match. COPE v1.2.5 was used to merge the high-quality paired reads, and each unique nucleotide sequence was defined as a clonotype. Clonotypes were aligned to IMGT TRBV, TRBD and TRBJ reference segments using MiTCR v1.1. Only V-J combinations with frequency above 0.0001, covering about 99% of repertoires, were analysed. A TCS score was defined as the ratio between F50 (clonal expansion) and ExV (chaos), using BLOSUM62-based TCRdist between CDR3 peptides within each V-J. Welch's t-statistics and random forest reduced around 550 V-J features to fewer than 15, which were used in a naive Bayes classifier (R e1071). Sample size was not statistically predetermined, and investigators were not blinded to group allocation. According to the paper, TCR Vbeta CDR3 sequencing was carried out on over 130 peripheral blood samples, which came from around 43 ophthalmopathy, 75 to 80 hyperthyroidism and approximately 17 progressor patients.

The sample consisted of peripheral blood mononuclear cells (PBMCs), taken at new diagnosis, from a patient treated with antithyroid drugs. This TCR came from a man aged 40-55 years with Graves disease. Donor details come from another sample of the same person, matched by shared clones. Here the chain combines TRBV2 and TRBJ1-5, with the identity of the D gene unclear. The DNA reads as follows: TGTGCCAGCAGTGAAGCTACGGTGCGGCCCCAGCATTTT. Its translation reads: CASSEATVRPQHF.